This T cell receptor (beta chain) was documented in a study of shared clonotypes between healthy human individuals (dated by TCRdb to about 2020). In the study overall: A couple of women and three men aged 18 to 49 years were included in the cohort. For each donor, CD4 naive and CD4 memory were each given three plates, CD8 naive was given two plates, and CD8 memory was given one plate. To increase sequencing depth and limit assay-specific biases, TCR repertoire library preparation and sequencing were carried out by different laboratories using diverse techniques. To estimate repertoire size and how much clonotypes are shared between individuals, the study performed deep sequencing of blood TCR repertoires from about 5 healthy adults. Leukapheresis yielded between about 0.9 and 10 billion PBMCs per donor. Summary of the overall study and its limitations: When several donors were compared, the shared fraction of clonotypes was about 5.4% for naive CD4, approximately 3.3% for naive CD8, 2% to 2.5% for memory CD4, and 0.35% to 0.5% for memory CD8. Incomplete sequencing was indicated by rarefaction of sorted-subset datasets, despite the large sequencing depth. Pairwise subsampling indicated that sequencing depth was expected to affect the degree of clonotype sharing among donors. Sampling was limited to blood, and TCR repertoires in tissue likely differ from TCR repertoires in blood. Because the study included a small number of donors, the genetic and exposure-history diversity represented was limited. Estimated clonotype richness was generally larger for naive than for memory subsets. Clonotypes shared by all four sorted-subset donors showed higher generation probabilities than non-shared clonotypes.

The germline V gene provides CDR1 SGHDT and CDR2 YYEEEE. Trimming takes 1 base from V and 5 bases from J, and the germline ends sit 6 bases apart. CDR3 length: 12 amino acids, cysteine to phenylalanine. Left in the record is the CDR3 DNA by itself, 36 bases read in frame from the first base. TCR CDR3 regions were amplified from genomic DNA by multiplex PCR using the deep immunoSEQ assay. For each cell subset, the extracted genomic DNA was distributed evenly across all wells of several immunoSEQ 96-well plates, and each plate served as one replicate. For sorted subsets, each replicate PCR was loaded with roughly 0.2 ug genomic DNA, equivalent to 32,000 or so T cell genomes. Purified libraries were measured with a Qubit 3.0 fluorometer, size-checked on a Bioanalyzer 2100, and measured again with the KAPA Library Quantification kit. Every immunoSEQ 96-well plate was sequenced on a separate single-read 150-cycle Illumina NextSeq 550 flow cell. As for how the authors treated the data: Because the immunoSEQ output held only junctional sequences and lacked quality scores, the filtering could not match the filtering applied to full-length reads. Sequences were annotated with PyIR, a Python wrapper for IgBLAST v1.9, using IMGT germline references to assign V/J genes and CDR3. Reads were filtered out if the reads had weak V/J assignments (E-value above 1e-6), no CDR3, stop codons, out-of-frame junctions, or ambiguous translated residues. V3J clonotypes were defined by identical inferred V gene, J gene, and CDR3 amino acid sequence. Percentage overlap between repertoires was computed as shared unique clonotypes divided by the size of the smaller repertoire. Three approaches were used to assess repertoire richness: RTK rarefaction, the Chao1 estimator, and Recon v2.1 estimates of unobserved clonotypes. Generation probabilities were computed with OLGA for all TCRbeta clonotypes obtained by the gDNA method from a handful of donors. TCRdb limited this immuneACCESS table to in-frame rearrangements with V and J called. A share of clones is missing; checked studies link under half to unresolved V genes, and the rest is unexplained. That table is the source of V, J and clone size, and D and trimming were worked out from the DNA. For this sample the table gives around 2,000,000 clones, of which around 96% were detected only once. Of the sample, around 1.2% falls within the top ten clones.

For the CD8 naive samples, CD45RO-negative cells were positively selected for CCR7, yielding a CD45RA+CCR7+ population from which TemRA cells were excluded. Healthy HIV-negative adults with no recently reported acute infections or vaccinations were included as donors. All donors were Caucasian adults living in Nashville, Tennessee, USA. Blood was collected by leukapheresis, and PBMCs were isolated by Ficoll-Histopaque density gradient centrifugation and then cryopreserved in liquid nitrogen vapor phase. Analytical flow cytometry was used to check the purity and quantity of each magnetically sorted T cell population. Genomic DNA was isolated from each sorted fraction and quantified by UV absorbance on a Nanodrop 2000c. Remarks on this clone: This clone's antigen is unknown. Per-base qualities were not stored, and no clone one base away is much larger. The sample holds other DNA sequences that translate to the same CDR3.

The receptor was isolated from a man aged 18 to 30 in good health. The sequenced material came from naive CD8+ T cells sorted from blood. The cell subset or site label, read with the paper, signifies: CD45RA+CCR7+. This chain joins TRBV5-6 to TRBJ2-5; TRBD1 could be the D gene, as 5 bases match. The CDR3 amino acid sequence is: CASSLRGETQYF. The sequence in DNA is TGTGCCAGCAGCTTGAGGGGCGAGACCCAGTACTTC.